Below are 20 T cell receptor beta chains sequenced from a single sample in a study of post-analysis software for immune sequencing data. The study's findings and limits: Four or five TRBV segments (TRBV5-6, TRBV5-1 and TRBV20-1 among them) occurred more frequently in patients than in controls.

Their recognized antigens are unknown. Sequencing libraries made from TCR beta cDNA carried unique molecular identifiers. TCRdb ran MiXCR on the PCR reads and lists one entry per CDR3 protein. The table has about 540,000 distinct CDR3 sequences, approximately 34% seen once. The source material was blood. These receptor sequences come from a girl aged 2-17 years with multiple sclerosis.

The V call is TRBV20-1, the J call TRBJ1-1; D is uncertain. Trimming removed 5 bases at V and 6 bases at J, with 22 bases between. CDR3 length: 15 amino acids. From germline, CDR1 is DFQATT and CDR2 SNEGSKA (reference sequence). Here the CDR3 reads CSASTFQTIASEAFF. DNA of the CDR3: TGCAGTGCTTCGACATTCCAGACTATAGCGTCTGAAGCTTTCTTT.

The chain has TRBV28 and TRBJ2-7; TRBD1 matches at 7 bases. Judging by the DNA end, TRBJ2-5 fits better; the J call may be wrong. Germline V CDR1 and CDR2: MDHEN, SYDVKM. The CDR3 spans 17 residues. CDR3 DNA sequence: TGTGCCAGCAGCCCCCTTCGACCAGGACAGGCAGTAAAGACCCAGTACTTC. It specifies CASSPLRPGQAVKTQYF.

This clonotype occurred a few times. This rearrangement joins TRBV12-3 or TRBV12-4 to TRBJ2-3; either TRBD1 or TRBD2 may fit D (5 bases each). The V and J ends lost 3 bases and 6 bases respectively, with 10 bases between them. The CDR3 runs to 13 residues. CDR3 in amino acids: CASSFGTIDTQYF. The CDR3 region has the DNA TGTGCCAGCAGTTTCGGGACGATCGATACGCAGTATTTT.

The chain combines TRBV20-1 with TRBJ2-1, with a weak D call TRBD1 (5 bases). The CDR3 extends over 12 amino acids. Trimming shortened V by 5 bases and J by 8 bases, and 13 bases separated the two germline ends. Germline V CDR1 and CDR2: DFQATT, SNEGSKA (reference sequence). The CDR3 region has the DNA TGCAGTGCTTGGTTGGACATGCATGAGCAGTTCTTC. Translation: CSAWLDMHEQFF.

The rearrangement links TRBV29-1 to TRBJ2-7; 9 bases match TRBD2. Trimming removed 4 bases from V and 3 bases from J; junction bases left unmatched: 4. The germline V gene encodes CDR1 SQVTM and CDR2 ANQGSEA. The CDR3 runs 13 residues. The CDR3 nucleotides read TGCAGCGTTGGCGGGGGGGCTCACTACGAGCAGTACTTC. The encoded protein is CSVGGGAHYEQYF.

CDR3 bases: TGCAGTGCTAGGGGCCCCTATGGCTACACCTTC. This codes for CSARGPYGYTF. The gene calls are TRBV20-1 and TRBJ1-2; D is ambiguous. The V end was cut by 3 bases, the J end by 4 bases, with 6 bases between. Per the germline V gene, CDR1 is DFQATT and CDR2 is SNEGSKA (reference sequence). The CDR3 extends over 11 amino acids.

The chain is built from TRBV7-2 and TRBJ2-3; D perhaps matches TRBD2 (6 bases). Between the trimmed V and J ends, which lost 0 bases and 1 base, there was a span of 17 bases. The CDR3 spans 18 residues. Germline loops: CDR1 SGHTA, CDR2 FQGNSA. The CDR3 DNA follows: TGTGCCAGCAGCTTAGCGTCGGCGGGGTGGACGCGCACAGATACGCAGTATTTT. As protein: CASSLASAGWTRTDTQYF.

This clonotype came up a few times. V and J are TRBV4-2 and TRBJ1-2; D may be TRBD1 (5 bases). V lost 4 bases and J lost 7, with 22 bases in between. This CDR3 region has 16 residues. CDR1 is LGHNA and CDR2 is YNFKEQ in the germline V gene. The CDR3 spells CASSPRVRDRPSGYTF. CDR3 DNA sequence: TGTGCCAGCAGCCCAAGGGTACGGGACCGTCCCTCTGGCTACACCTTC.

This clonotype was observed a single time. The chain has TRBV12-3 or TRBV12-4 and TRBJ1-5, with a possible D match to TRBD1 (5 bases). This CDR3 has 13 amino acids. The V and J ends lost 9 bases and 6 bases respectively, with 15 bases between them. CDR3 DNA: TGTGCCAGTGATATCTCCGGGGGTCAGCCCCAGCATTTT. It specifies CASDISGGQPQHF.

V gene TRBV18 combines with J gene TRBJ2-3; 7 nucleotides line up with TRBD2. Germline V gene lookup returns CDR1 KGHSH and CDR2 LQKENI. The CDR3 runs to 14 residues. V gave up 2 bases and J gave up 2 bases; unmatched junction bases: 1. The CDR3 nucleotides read TGTGCCAGCTCACCAGCGGGGGTCACAGATACGCAGTATTTT. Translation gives CASSPAGVTDTQYF. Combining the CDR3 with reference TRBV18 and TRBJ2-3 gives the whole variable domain NAGVMQNPRHLVRRRGQEARLRCSPMKGHSHVYWYRQLPEEGLKFMVYLQKENIIDESGMPKERFSAEFPKEGPSILRIQQVVRGDSAAYFCASSPAGVTDTQYFGPGTRLTVL.

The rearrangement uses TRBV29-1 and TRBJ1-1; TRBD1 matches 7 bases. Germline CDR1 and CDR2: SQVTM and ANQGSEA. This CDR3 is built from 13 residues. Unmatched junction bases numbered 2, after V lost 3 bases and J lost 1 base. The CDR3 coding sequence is TGCAGCGTTGAGCAGGGGGGGAACACTGAAGCTTTCTTT. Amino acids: CSVEQGGNTEAFF.

CDR3 region: CASSRNRAEGYTF. In DNA, the CDR3 is TGCGCCAGCAGCCGGAACAGGGCGGAGGGCTACACCTTC. The chain has TRBV5-1 and TRBJ1-2; the D gene is possibly TRBD1 (6 bases). The length of the CDR3 is 13 residues. V lost 4 bases and J 8 bases, leaving 15 bases between the germline ends. Germline V gene lookup returns CDR1 SGHRS and CDR2 YFSETQ.

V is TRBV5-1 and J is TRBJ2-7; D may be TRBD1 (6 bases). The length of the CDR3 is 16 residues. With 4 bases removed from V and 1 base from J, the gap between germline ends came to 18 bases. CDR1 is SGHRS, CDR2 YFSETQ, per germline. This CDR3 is CASSPGAGAISYEQYF. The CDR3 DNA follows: TGCGCCAGCAGCCCCGGAGCAGGGGCCATTTCCTACGAGCAGTACTTC.

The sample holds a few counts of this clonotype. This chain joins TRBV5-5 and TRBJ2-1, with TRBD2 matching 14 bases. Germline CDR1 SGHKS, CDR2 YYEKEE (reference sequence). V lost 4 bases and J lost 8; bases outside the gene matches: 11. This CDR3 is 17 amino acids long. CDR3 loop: CASSEGLAGAGFDEQFF. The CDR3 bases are TGTGCCAGCAGCGAGGGACTAGCGGGGGCGGGGTTTGATGAGCAGTTCTTC.

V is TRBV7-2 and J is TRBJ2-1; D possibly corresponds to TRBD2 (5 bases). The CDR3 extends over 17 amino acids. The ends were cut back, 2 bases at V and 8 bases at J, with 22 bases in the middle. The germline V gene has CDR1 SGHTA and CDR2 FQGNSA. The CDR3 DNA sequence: TGTGCCAGCAGCTTAATCAGTCGGGCTAGCAACGGCGATGAGCAGTTCTTC. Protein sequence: CASSLISRASNGDEQFF.

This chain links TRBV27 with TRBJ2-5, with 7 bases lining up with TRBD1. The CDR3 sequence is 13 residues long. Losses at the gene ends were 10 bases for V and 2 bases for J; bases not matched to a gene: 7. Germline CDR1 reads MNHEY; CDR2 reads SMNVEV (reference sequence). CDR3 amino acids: CATGTALQETQYF. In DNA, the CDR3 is TGTGCCACAGGGACAGCCCTGCAAGAGACCCAGTACTTC.

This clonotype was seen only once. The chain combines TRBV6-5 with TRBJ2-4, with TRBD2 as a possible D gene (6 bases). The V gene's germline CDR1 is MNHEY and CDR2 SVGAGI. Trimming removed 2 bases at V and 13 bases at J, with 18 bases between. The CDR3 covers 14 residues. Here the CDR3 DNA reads TGTGCCAGCAGTTACGGCGGGACCCACAATGAGCAGTACTTC. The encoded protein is CASSYGGTHNEQYF.

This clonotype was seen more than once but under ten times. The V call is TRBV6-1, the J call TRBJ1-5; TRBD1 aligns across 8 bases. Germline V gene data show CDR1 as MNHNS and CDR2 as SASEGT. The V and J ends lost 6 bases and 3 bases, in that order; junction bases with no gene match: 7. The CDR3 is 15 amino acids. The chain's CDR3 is CASSPDRGYNQPQHF. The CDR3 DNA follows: TGTGCCAGCAGCCCTGACAGGGGTTACAATCAGCCCCAGCATTTT.

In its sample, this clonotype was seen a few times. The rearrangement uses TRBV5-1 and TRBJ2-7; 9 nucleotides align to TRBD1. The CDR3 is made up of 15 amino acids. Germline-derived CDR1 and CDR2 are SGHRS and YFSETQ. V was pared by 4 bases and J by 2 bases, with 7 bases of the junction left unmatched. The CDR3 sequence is CASSPTGGVTYEQYF. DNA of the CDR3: TGCGCCAGCAGCCCAACAGGGGGCGTCACCTACGAGCAGTACTTC. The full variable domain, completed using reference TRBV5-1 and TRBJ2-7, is KAGVTQTPRYLIKTRGQQVTLSCSPISGHRSVSWYQQTPGQGLQFLFEYFSETQRNKGNFPGRFSGRQFSNSRSEMNVSTLELGDSALYLCASSPTGGVTYEQYFGPGTRLTVT.

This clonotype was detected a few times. Here the CDR3 reads CASSPVVRSETQYF. Written as DNA, the CDR3 is TGCGCCAGCAGCCCTGTGGTACGATCGGAGACCCAGTACTTC. The chain couples TRBV5-1 to TRBJ2-5; D is unresolved. The ends were cut back, 4 bases at V and 5 bases at J, with 15 bases in the middle. Germline CDR1 reads SGHRS; CDR2 reads YFSETQ. The CDR3 is 14 amino acids.